This note documents a single T cell receptor beta chain sequence. Its antigen is as yet unknown. Generated by immunoSEQ multiplex PCR, the TCRdb table keeps only in-frame clones and is missing some. The data hold tens of thousands of clones, with more than 75% observed a single time. Documented time point: week 23, last vaccination. Topical imiquimod accompanied each vaccine dose, which consisted of 300 ug of mutant IDH1 20-mer peptide. The source of the sample is a study of a mutant IDH1 vaccine in newly diagnosed glioma. In the study overall: Across weeks 1, 3, 5, 7, 11, 15, 19 and 23, patients received a vaccination each time, eight in all. The initiation of vaccination occurred 4-6 weeks after radiotherapy alone, or with temozolomide cycles.

There are 17 residues in the CDR3. V was pared by 3 bases and J by 6 bases, with 7 bases of the junction left unmatched. The germline gives CDR1 LNHDA, CDR2 SQIVND (reference sequence). This chain connects TRBV19 to TRBJ2-1; TRBD2 aligns across 14 bases. The source material was PBMCs, sampled from a glioma patient whose treatment included an IDH1 peptide vaccine. This TCR derives from a man aged 30-40 years with glioma. The CDR3 nucleotides are TGTGCCAGTAGTATTCCGGGACTAGCGGGAGTTCGCAATGAGCAGTTCTTC. This encodes CASSIPGLAGVRNEQFF.